These T cell receptor beta chains were read from a single sample in a study of T-cell memory formation after mild COVID-19. TCRdb independently ran MiXCR on the 5' RACE reads; one entry per CDR3 protein. The sample shows 450,000 to 700,000 distinct CDR3 sequences, about a sixth of them seen only once. Material for sequencing was PBMCs or a T cell subset sorted from them (not recorded which). These receptors were obtained from an adult woman who had mild COVID-19 (a few samples of this study predate the infection). Cell type and time point are not known. Each CDR3 is given with its conserved first and last residue. A D gene is named only where the DNA matches it firmly. Where a row states a size, it is once, few, many or the class of an expanded clone; other rows omit it.

CDR3 length	V gene	clone size	J gene	D gene	CDR3 DNA	CDR3 protein
18	TRBV20-1	NA	TRBJ2-7	TRBD2	TGCAGTGCTAGAGTCGGGGGGGCGCTACCGTTTAGCTCCTACGAGCAGTACTTC	CSARVGGALPFSSYEQYF
14	TRBV11-3	NA	TRBJ2-1	NA	TGTGCCAGCAGCTCCGGACTCCAGGGCAATGAGCATTTCTTC	CASSSGLQGNEHFF
15	TRBV7-9	few	TRBJ1-1	NA	TGTGCCAGCAGCCGGGATGTAGTGTGGAACACTGAAGCTTTCTTT	CASSRDVVWNTEAFF
13	TRBV29-1	few	TRBJ1-2	NA	TGCAGCGTTGAAGTCTCACGGAACTATGGCTACACCTTC	CSVEVSRNYGYTF
15	TRBV4-3	NA	TRBJ1-1	NA	TGCGCCAGCAGCCAAGATCCCTCTGGGGGGCGCGAAGCTTTCTTT	CASSQDPSGGREAFF
14	TRBV5-1	few	TRBJ1-2	NA	TGCGCCAGCAGCTCACAGTGGGGTGACTATGGCTACACCTTC	CASSSQWGDYGYTF
11	TRBV30	many	TRBJ1-1	NA	TGTGCCTGGAGGGGGAACACTGAAGCTTTCTTT	CAWRGNTEAFF
18	TRBV7-8	NA	TRBJ1-1	TRBD1	TGTGCCAGCAGCCTGGGTGGCACAGGGGGCGCCCTGAACACTGAAGCTTTCTTT	CASSLGGTGGALNTEAFF
14	TRBV6-6	NA	TRBJ2-1	NA	TGTGCCAGCAGTTACAACTCGGTAGTCCATGAGCAGTTCTTC	CASSYNSVVHEQFF
12	TRBV25-1	few	TRBJ2-5	NA	TGTGCCAGCAGTGAATATACAGAGACCCAGTACTTC	CASSEYTETQYF
15	TRBV30	NA	TRBJ2-7	NA	TGTGCCTGGAGTGTACCGCGGGTGAGAGGGGACGAGCAGTACTTC	CAWSVPRVRGDEQYF
16	TRBV9	NA	TRBJ2-7	TRBD1	TGTGCCAGCAGCGTAGGTGAGGGGGCTGGAACCTACGAGCAGTACTTC	CASSVGEGAGTYEQYF
15	TRBV10-3	NA	TRBJ1-5	NA	TGTGCCATCAGTGAAAGGACGGATAGCAATCAGCCCCAGCATTTT	CAISERTDSNQPQHF
17	TRBV7-8	NA	TRBJ1-6	TRBD1	TGTGCCAGCAGCAACCCGGGACAGGGACCCTATAATTCACCCCTCCACTTT	CASSNPGQGPYNSPLHF
18	TRBV7-9	few	TRBJ2-6	TRBD1	TGTGCCAGCAGCCTTCGACAGGGTTTTAAGTCTGGGGCCAACGTCCTGACTTTC	CASSLRQGFKSGANVLTF
13	TRBV20-1	NA	TRBJ1-3	NA	TGCAGTGCCATCGAGAACAGAGAGAACACCATATATTTT	CSAIENRENTIYF
17	TRBV5-6	NA	TRBJ1-5	NA	TGTGCCAGCAGCAGGAGACATAGTAAGAATAGCAATCAGCCCCAGCATTTT	CASSRRHSKNSNQPQHF
16	TRBV5-1	few	TRBJ2-7	TRBD1	TGCGCCAGCGAACCCCTGCCCGGGACAGGGGGCGCAGGGCAGTACTTC	CASEPLPGTGGAGQYF
13	TRBV20-1	few	TRBJ2-3	TRBD1	TGCAGTGCTCGAGACAGGGTGACAGATACGCAGTATTTT	CSARDRVTDTQYF
15	TRBV5-4	many	TRBJ2-1	TRBD2	TGTGCCAGCAGCTCCTCCGGGACTAGCGGCAATGAGCAGTTCTTC	CASSSSGTSGNEQFF
14	TRBV29-1	NA	TRBJ2-6	NA	TGCAGCGTTGTAAAAGGAGGCGGGGCCAACGTCCTGACTTTC	CSVVKGGGANVLTF
16	TRBV4-2	NA	TRBJ2-6	NA	TGTGCCAGCAGCCAAGGGGGCATGTCTGGGGCCAACGTCCTGACTTTC	CASSQGGMSGANVLTF
12	TRBV2	once	TRBJ2-5	NA	TGTGCCGGCGGGACTTGGGAAGAGACCCAGTACTTC	CAGGTWEETQYF
14	TRBV7-9	few	TRBJ2-3	TRBD1	TGTGCCAGCAGCCTACAGGGGACCGTGGATACGCAGTATTTT	CASSLQGTVDTQYF
15	TRBV5-1	NA	TRBJ2-1	NA	TGCGCCAGCAGCTTAATTGGGGCACCCTACAATGAGCAGTTCTTC	CASSLIGAPYNEQFF
16	TRBV4-3	NA	TRBJ2-7	TRBD2	TGCGCCAGCAGCCAAGATACTAGCGGGATGAGTTACGAGCAGTACTTC	CASSQDTSGMSYEQYF
13	TRBV12-3/TRBV12-4	many	TRBJ2-5	TRBD2	TGTGCCAGCGCTTCGGGGGGTACGGGGACCCAGTACTTC	CASASGGTGTQYF
13	TRBV25-1	NA	TRBJ1-2	NA	TGTGCCAGCAGTGTGGGACTCCCTGGGGGCTACACCTTC	CASSVGLPGGYTF
13	TRBV6-5	NA	TRBJ2-7	NA	TGTGCCAGCAGTTGGACCGCTCAGGCGGAGCAGTACTTC	CASSWTAQAEQYF
14	TRBV29-1	few	TRBJ1-4	TRBD1	TGCAGCGTTGCTTCCGGGACAGGGGGGGAAAAACTGTTTTTT	CSVASGTGGEKLFF
14	TRBV5-1	NA	TRBJ1-6	TRBD1	TGCGCCAGCAATCAGGGACAGGGTAACTCACCCCTCCACTTT	CASNQGQGNSPLHF
14	TRBV7-6	few	TRBJ1-5	NA	TGTGCCAGCAGCTCAGGTGGTGCTTTTCAGCCCCAGCATTTT	CASSSGGAFQPQHF
19	TRBV4-2	NA	TRBJ2-6	NA	TGTGCCAGCAGCCAAAACTCCGGACTATTCGCCTCTGGGGCCAACGTCCTGACTTTC	CASSQNSGLFASGANVLTF
14	TRBV6-6	NA	TRBJ1-1	NA	TGTGCCAGCAGTTACTCGGACGGGCAAACTGAAGCTTTCTTT	CASSYSDGQTEAFF
14	TRBV4-1	few	TRBJ1-1	NA	TGCGCCAGCAGCCAAGACAGGCTTAAGAGGTGGGCTTTCTTT	CASSQDRLKRWAFF
10	TRBV20-1	NA	TRBJ2-1	NA	TGCAGTGCTGCTACCAATGAGCAGTTCTTC	CSAATNEQFF
14	TRBV20-1	NA	TRBJ2-7	NA	TGCAGTGCTAGATTCGAGGGGCTCAGCTACGAGCAGTACTTC	CSARFEGLSYEQYF
15	TRBV6-2/TRBV6-3	few	TRBJ1-5	NA	TGTGCCAGCAGTTACCATGGCCAAACAAATCAGCCCCAGCATTTT	CASSYHGQTNQPQHF
15	TRBV9	NA	TRBJ2-5	TRBD2	TGTGCCAGCAGCGTAGTCAGGCGGGAGGCAGAGACCCAGTACTTC	CASSVVRREAETQYF
11	TRBV6-2/TRBV6-3	many	TRBJ1-1	NA	TGTGCCAGCAGATTGGGACAAGGAGCTTTCTTT	CASRLGQGAFF
12	TRBV23-1	NA	TRBJ2-7	NA	TGCGCCAGCAACAGGGAGAAGGACGAGCAGTACTTC	CASNREKDEQYF
13	TRBV20-1	NA	TRBJ1-5	NA	TGCAGTGCTCGCCGGGACATTAATCAGCCCCAGCATTTT	CSARRDINQPQHF
13	TRBV7-3	NA	TRBJ2-1	NA	TGTGCCAGCAGCGTTAGCGGTTACAATGAGCAGTTCTTC	CASSVSGYNEQFF
16	TRBV6-1	NA	TRBJ2-3	TRBD2	TGTGCCAGCAGTGAAACGCGGGGGGGGGTCACAGATACGCAGTATTTT	CASSETRGGVTDTQYF
13	TRBV9	few	TRBJ1-4	NA	TGTGCCAGCAGCGCCGACAGTGGGGAAAAACTGTTTTTT	CASSADSGEKLFF
15	TRBV20-1	NA	TRBJ2-5	NA	TGCAGTGCTAGACCCAGAACAGGCGTCCAAGAGACCCAGTACTTC	CSARPRTGVQETQYF
15	TRBV19	few	TRBJ2-1	NA	TGTGCCAGTAGCCGTCCCTTTGAAGCCTACAATGAGCAGTTCTTC	CASSRPFEAYNEQFF
11	TRBV20-1	few	TRBJ1-1	NA	TGCAGAGCTGCCCGGACTGCTGAAGCTTTCTTT	CRAARTAEAFF
17	TRBV20-1	few	TRBJ2-3	TRBD1	TGCAGTGCTAGAGGGGTTTATGTAGGGGGCAGGACAGATACGCAGTATTTT	CSARGVYVGGRTDTQYF
16	TRBV7-9	few	TRBJ2-2	NA	TGTGCCAGCAGCTTACTGTTCGGGGTTAACACCGGGGAGCTGTTTTTT	CASSLLFGVNTGELFF